This T cell receptor beta chain is drawn from a study of a mutant IDH1 vaccine in newly diagnosed glioma. Study details: Administration of eight vaccinations to patients took place in weeks 1, 3, 5, 7, 11, 15, 19, 23. Antecedent treatment encompassed radiotherapy, temozolomide, or their combination; the majority received both.

Method: immunoSEQ multiplex PCR; TCRdb's copy keeps in-frame clones and lacks some. This sample has approximately 41,000 clones, with under 95% found just once. Time point indicated: week 23, last vaccination. Alongside topical imiquimod, each dose of vaccine comprised 300 ug of mutant IDH1 20-mer peptide. Diagnosis in the donors showed new WHO grade 3 or 4 astrocytomas that were IDH1-mutant and ATRX-lost. Remarks on this clone: No antigen is known for it.

The sequences come from PBMCs, collected from a glioma patient whose treatment included an IDH1 peptide vaccine. The TCR comes from a man aged 50 to 60 with glioma.

The CDR3 protein is CASSLGGGTEAFF. The CDR3 coding sequence is TGTGCCAGCAGCTTGGGGGGAGGCACTGAAGCTTTCTTT. The chain links TRBV7-9 to TRBJ1-1, with TRBD1 as a possible D gene (5 bases). The V end lost 3 bases, the J end lost 4 bases, and 9 bases lay between the germline ends. The length of the CDR3 is 13 residues. Germline CDR1 reads SEHNR; CDR2 reads FQNEAQ (reference sequence).